This T cell receptor beta chain was sequenced in a study of T cells in tuberculosis. On this clone: Antigen: not known.

Study-level findings and limits: Selection depended on which cryopreserved specimens were available. Classification accuracy was around 85% (AUROC more than 0.8) with the GMM-specific repertoire.

CDR3 length: 15 amino acids. The ends lost 3 bases at V and 4 bases at J; junction bases unmatched: 5. Germline lookup yields CDR1 SGHRS and CDR2 YFSETQ. Profiling relied on immunoSEQ multiplex PCR, and the TCRdb table lists in-frame clones only, not all of them. Of around 22,000 clones in the sample, nearly 97% were seen once. The gene calls are TRBV5-1 and TRBJ1-4; 8 nucleotides match TRBD1. The receptor comes from a donor aged 10 to 29 with latent tuberculosis or without tuberculosis infection. Source material: PBMCs. This CDR3 reads CASSSGQGYNEKLFF. The CDR3 coding sequence is TGCGCCAGCAGCTCCGGACAGGGTTATAATGAAAAACTGTTTTTT. Using reference TRBV5-1 and TRBJ1-4 for the parts outside the CDR3, the full variable domain is KAGVTQTPRYLIKTRGQQVTLSCSPISGHRSVSWYQQTPGQGLQFLFEYFSETQRNKGNFPGRFSGRQFSNSRSEMNVSTLELGDSALYLCASSSGQGYNEKLFFGSGTQLSVL.